The rows below give T cell receptor beta chains drawn from one sample of a study of control samples from healthy donors and cancer patients. Assay: immunoSEQ multiplex PCR; the TCRdb copy retains only in-frame clones and omits some. The sample includes 70,000 or so clones, just under 90% of them seen just once. The sample comprised PBMCs. The receptors here all came from a man in his sixties with lung cancer. Each CDR3 is given with its conserved first and last residue. D genes are given only for firm matches. Clone size is given for some rows only: seen once, a few or many times, or a class if the clone is expanded.

j_gene,abundance,v_gene,d_gene,CDR3aa,CDR3nt
TRBJ2-3,-,TRBV5-1,TRBD2,CATTEAGGNTDTQYF,TGCGCCACCACGGAGGCGGGGGGGAACACAGATACGCAGTATTTT
TRBJ2-2,-,TRBV6-4,TRBD1,CASSPGGPNTGELFF,TGTGCCAGCAGCCCAGGGGGACCGAACACCGGGGAGCTGTTTTTT
TRBJ1-1,once,TRBV7-9,-,CASSSQGMGNTEAFF,TGTGCCAGCAGCTCCCAGGGGATGGGGAACACTGAAGCTTTCTTT
TRBJ2-7,-,TRBV6-5,-,CASSSYGGNEQYF,TGTGCCAGCAGCTCGTACGGCGGTAACGAGCAGTACTTC
TRBJ2-1,-,TRBV10-2,-,CASTPGYNEQFF,TGCGCCAGCACCCCAGGCTACAATGAGCAGTTCTTC
TRBJ1-3,once,TRBV4-1,-,CASSPSGTVGNTIYF,TGCGCCAGCAGCCCCAGTGGGACGGTAGGAAACACCATATATTTT
TRBJ2-1,-,TRBV5-1,-,CASTEGPYNEQFF,TGCGCCAGCACGGAGGGGCCCTACAATGAGCAGTTCTTC
TRBJ2-1,-,TRBV3-1/TRBV3-2,-,CASSQSETKEFF,TGTGCCAGCAGCCAATCCGAGACTAAGGAGTTCTTC
TRBJ1-5,-,TRBV10-3,-,CAISIGGAQHF,TGTGCCATCAGTATAGGGGGGGCCCAGCATTTT
TRBJ2-7,once,TRBV5-1,TRBD2,CASSLGTSGNYEQYF,TGCGCCAGCAGCTTAGGGACTAGCGGGAATTACGAGCAGTACTTC
TRBJ1-5,-,TRBV7-2,-,CASKRDSNQPQHF,TGTGCCAGCAAGCGGGACAGCAATCAGCCCCAGCATTTT
TRBJ1-5,once,TRBV30,-,CAWSSTGSNQPQHF,TGTGCCTGGAGTAGCACAGGGAGCAATCAGCCCCAGCATTTT
TRBJ1-2,-,TRBV5-1,-,CASSFQSRSGYTF,TGCGCCAGCAGCTTTCAGTCAAGAAGTGGCTACACCTTC
TRBJ2-1,-,TRBV27,-,CASSKQGRGYNEQFF,TGTGCCAGCAGCAAACAGGGAAGGGGGTACAATGAGCAGTTCTTC
TRBJ1-5,once,TRBV19,-,CASSIVLGVGQPQHF,TGTGCCAGTAGTATAGTCTTAGGGGTCGGGCAGCCCCAGCATTTT
TRBJ2-6,-,TRBV7-3,-,CASSSPSGGLYSGANVLTF,TGTGCCAGCAGCTCACCCTCCGGAGGCCTATACTCTGGGGCCAACGTCCTGACTTTC
TRBJ1-6,few,TRBV27,-,CASSLFAYAGRDDSPLHF,TGTGCCAGCAGTTTATTCGCCTACGCGGGGCGCGATGATTCACCCCTCCACTTT
TRBJ2-2,-,TRBV24-1,-,CATSDSGTENTGELFF,TGTGCCACCAGTGACTCCGGGACGGAGAACACCGGGGAGCTGTTTTTT
TRBJ2-1,-,TRBV24-1,TRBD2,CATSDPGLAGASSYNEQFF,TGTGCCACCAGTGATCCGGGACTAGCGGGGGCGAGCTCCTACAATGAGCAGTTCTTC
TRBJ2-5,-,TRBV7-2,-,CASKVGGTETQYF,TGTGCCAGCAAGGTTGGGGGCACGGAGACCCAGTACTTC
TRBJ1-6,-,TRBV27,-,CASSLVGNSPLHF,TGTGCCAGCAGTTTAGTTGGGAATTCACCCCTCCACTTT
TRBJ1-2,-,TRBV3-1/TRBV3-2,TRBD1,CASSHLRQGTGVGGYTF,TGTGCCAGCAGCCACCTAAGACAAGGGACAGGGGTCGGTGGCTACACCTTC